Listed below are T cell receptor beta chains from one sample, sequenced in a study of technical replicates of blood from a handful of donors. TCRdb's copy holds only in-frame clones and misses some; the assay was immunoSEQ multiplex PCR. The data contain roughly 100,000 clones, 90% to 97% of them singletons. The sample comprised T cells isolated from PBMCs. The origin of the receptors is a human donor in good health. Each CDR3 is given with its conserved first and last residue. Fields, in order: CDR3 protein, CDR3 DNA, clone size, D gene, V gene, J gene. A D gene is named only where the DNA matches it firmly. Clone size is stated in some rows and not others, as once, few, many or a class when expanded.

CDR3aa: CASSVRPTGGSNTEAFF; CDR3nt: TGCGCCAGCAGCGTGAGGCCCACAGGGGGCTCGAACACTGAAGCTTTCTTT; abundance: .; d_gene: TRBD1; v_gene: TRBV10-1; j_gene: TRBJ1-1
CDR3aa: CASSRLAGGIYNEQFF; CDR3nt: TGTGCCAGCAGTAGACTAGCGGGAGGGATATACAATGAGCAGTTCTTC; abundance: .; d_gene: TRBD2; v_gene: TRBV7-2; j_gene: TRBJ2-1
CDR3aa: CASHTGMSSYEQYF; CDR3nt: TGTGCCTCTCACACAGGGATGAGCTCCTACGAGCAGTACTTC; abundance: .; d_gene: .; v_gene: TRBV10-3; j_gene: TRBJ2-7
CDR3aa: CASSLRYRANTGELFF; CDR3nt: TGTGCCAGCAGTTTAAGATACAGGGCGAACACCGGGGAGCTGTTTTTT; abundance: .; d_gene: .; v_gene: TRBV28; j_gene: TRBJ2-2
CDR3aa: CASSFGLAGPLEQYF; CDR3nt: TGTGCCAGCAGCTTTGGACTAGCGGGTCCCCTTGAGCAGTACTTC; abundance: .; d_gene: TRBD2; v_gene: TRBV6-5; j_gene: TRBJ2-7
CDR3aa: CASSVGEGDYGYTF; CDR3nt: TGTGCCAGCAGCGTAGGAGAGGGAGACTATGGCTACACCTTC; abundance: .; d_gene: .; v_gene: TRBV9; j_gene: TRBJ1-2
CDR3aa: CASSLTGTGINYGYTF; CDR3nt: TGCGCCAGCAGTTTGACCGGGACAGGTATTAACTATGGCTACACCTTC; abundance: .; d_gene: TRBD1; v_gene: TRBV5-1; j_gene: TRBJ1-2
CDR3aa: CASSFSSGSADTQYF; CDR3nt: TGTGCCAGCAGTTTTAGTAGCGGGAGCGCAGATACGCAGTATTTT; abundance: .; d_gene: TRBD2; v_gene: TRBV27; j_gene: TRBJ2-3
CDR3aa: CASTRARSSLNTEAFF; CDR3nt: TGTGCCAGTACTAGGGCGAGATCGTCCCTGAACACTGAAGCTTTCTTT; abundance: .; d_gene: .; v_gene: TRBV10-3; j_gene: TRBJ1-1
CDR3aa: CASSDSAYPYTGELFF; CDR3nt: TGTGCCAGCAGTGACTCCGCCTACCCTTACACCGGGGAGCTGTTTTTT; abundance: .; d_gene: .; v_gene: TRBV25-1; j_gene: TRBJ2-2
CDR3aa: CASSLGAGGETQYF; CDR3nt: TGTGCCAGCAGCTTAGGAGCGGGAGGAGAGACCCAGTACTTC; abundance: .; d_gene: TRBD2; v_gene: TRBV11-3; j_gene: TRBJ2-5
CDR3aa: CASSYSRSSVRNIQYF; CDR3nt: TGTGCCAGCAGTTACAGCAGGTCTAGCGTACGAAACATTCAGTACTTC; abundance: .; d_gene: .; v_gene: TRBV6-5; j_gene: TRBJ2-4
CDR3aa: CASSGSDRGAYGQYF; CDR3nt: TGTGCCAGCAGCGGGTCAGACAGGGGCGCCTACGGGCAGTACTTC; abundance: .; d_gene: TRBD1; v_gene: TRBV9; j_gene: TRBJ2-7
CDR3aa: CASSFLGANYGYTF; CDR3nt: TGTGCCAGTAGTTTTCTGGGAGCTAACTATGGCTACACCTTC; abundance: .; d_gene: .; v_gene: TRBV19; j_gene: TRBJ1-2
CDR3aa: CASSQGVRVLGYTF; CDR3nt: TGTGCCAGCAGCCAAGGGGTCAGGGTTCTTGGCTACACCTTC; abundance: .; d_gene: .; v_gene: TRBV14; j_gene: TRBJ1-2
CDR3aa: CASSLGLAGNQETQYF; CDR3nt: TGTGCCAGCAGTTTAGGACTAGCGGGGAACCAAGAGACCCAGTACTTC; abundance: once; d_gene: TRBD2; v_gene: TRBV6-5; j_gene: TRBJ2-5
CDR3aa: CASSLWGSNQPQHF; CDR3nt: TGTGCCAGCAGCTTATGGGGCAGCAATCAGCCCCAGCATTTT; abundance: .; d_gene: .; v_gene: TRBV13; j_gene: TRBJ1-5
CDR3aa: CASSPPGQPEAFF; CDR3nt: TGTGCCAGCAGCCCCCCAGGACAGCCTGAAGCTTTCTTT; abundance: .; d_gene: .; v_gene: TRBV7-6; j_gene: TRBJ1-1
CDR3aa: CASSQGLAENYNEQFF; CDR3nt: TGTGCCAGCAGTCAGGGACTAGCGGAGAATTACAATGAGCAGTTCTTC; abundance: .; d_gene: TRBD2; v_gene: TRBV28; j_gene: TRBJ2-1
CDR3aa: CASSPEGGVTDTQYF; CDR3nt: TGCGCCAGCAGCCCAGAGGGAGGGGTCACAGATACGCAGTATTTT; abundance: .; d_gene: TRBD2; v_gene: TRBV4-3; j_gene: TRBJ2-3
CDR3aa: CASSLILAWGADTQYF; CDR3nt: TGTGCCAGCAGCTTAATTCTAGCGTGGGGGGCAGATACGCAGTATTTT; abundance: .; d_gene: .; v_gene: TRBV7-2; j_gene: TRBJ2-3
CDR3aa: CASNLGDSLGTSGSYNEQFF; CDR3nt: TGTGCCAGCAACCTAGGAGACAGCTTAGGGACTAGCGGGAGCTACAATGAGCAGTTCTTC; abundance: .; d_gene: TRBD2; v_gene: TRBV2; j_gene: TRBJ2-1
CDR3aa: CASSTLAGGYEQYF; CDR3nt: TGTGCCAGCAGTACCTTAGCGGGAGGATACGAGCAGTACTTC; abundance: .; d_gene: TRBD2; v_gene: TRBV27; j_gene: TRBJ2-7
CDR3aa: CASSQASDSTGELFF; CDR3nt: TGCGCCAGCAGCCAGGCTAGCGATAGCACCGGGGAGCTGTTTTTT; abundance: .; d_gene: .; v_gene: TRBV4-1; j_gene: TRBJ2-2
CDR3aa: CASTGTTFSYEQYF; CDR3nt: TGTGCCAGCACCGGCACTACCTTCTCCTACGAGCAGTACTTC; abundance: .; d_gene: .; v_gene: TRBV6-6; j_gene: TRBJ2-7
CDR3aa: CASSISPRTGGLDGYTF; CDR3nt: TGTGCCAGCAGTATCTCACCCCGGACAGGGGGATTAGATGGCTACACCTTC; abundance: once; d_gene: TRBD1; v_gene: TRBV2; j_gene: TRBJ1-2
CDR3aa: CAWTGSRTTYEQYF; CDR3nt: TGTGCCTGGACGGGCAGTAGGACTACCTACGAGCAGTACTTC; abundance: once; d_gene: .; v_gene: TRBV30; j_gene: TRBJ2-7
CDR3aa: CSVVYRYEQYF; CDR3nt: TGCAGCGTTGTCTATCGCTACGAGCAGTACTTC; abundance: .; d_gene: .; v_gene: TRBV29-1; j_gene: TRBJ2-7
CDR3aa: CASSEAVSGGEQFF; CDR3nt: TGTGCCAGCAGTGAAGCGGTAAGCGGGGGTGAGCAGTTCTTC; abundance: .; d_gene: TRBD2; v_gene: TRBV6-1; j_gene: TRBJ2-1
CDR3aa: CASTELGRDRIPSGNTIYF; CDR3nt: TGTGCCAGTACCGAACTGGGTAGGGACAGGATCCCCTCTGGAAACACCATATATTTT; abundance: .; d_gene: TRBD1; v_gene: TRBV19; j_gene: TRBJ1-3
CDR3aa: CASSETVRASTDTQYF; CDR3nt: TGTGCCAGCAGTGAAACGGTGCGGGCTAGCACAGATACGCAGTATTTT; abundance: .; d_gene: .; v_gene: TRBV2; j_gene: TRBJ2-3
CDR3aa: CASSLATGSTGELFF; CDR3nt: TGTGCCAGCAGCTTGGCTACGGGAAGCACCGGGGAGCTGTTTTTT; abundance: .; d_gene: .; v_gene: TRBV5-6; j_gene: TRBJ2-2
CDR3aa: CASSRRGGRAFYEQYF; CDR3nt: TGTGCCAGCTCCCGACGGGGCGGGAGGGCCTTTTACGAGCAGTACTTC; abundance: .; d_gene: TRBD2; v_gene: TRBV27; j_gene: TRBJ2-7
CDR3aa: CASSLDMTYGYTF; CDR3nt: TGCGCCAGCAGCTTGGATATGACTTATGGCTACACCTTC; abundance: .; d_gene: .; v_gene: TRBV5-1; j_gene: TRBJ1-2
CDR3aa: CAITGTSSYEQYF; CDR3nt: TGTGCCATTACTGGGACAAGTTCCTACGAGCAGTACTTC; abundance: .; d_gene: .; v_gene: TRBV28; j_gene: TRBJ2-7
CDR3aa: CASSPQGLYEQYF; CDR3nt: TGTGCCAGCTCACCACAAGGACTATACGAGCAGTACTTC; abundance: once; d_gene: .; v_gene: TRBV18; j_gene: TRBJ2-7
CDR3aa: CASSLIAGGLGEQYF; CDR3nt: TGTGCCAGCAGCTTAATAGCGGGAGGGCTGGGAGAGCAGTACTTC; abundance: .; d_gene: TRBD2; v_gene: TRBV11-2; j_gene: TRBJ2-7
CDR3aa: CASSRQRTYEQYF; CDR3nt: TGTGCCAGCAGTCGACAGAGGACCTACGAGCAGTACTTC; abundance: .; d_gene: .; v_gene: TRBV27; j_gene: TRBJ2-7
CDR3aa: CASSRIAGGINEQFF; CDR3nt: TGTGCCAGCAGCCGGATAGCGGGAGGGATAAATGAGCAGTTCTTC; abundance: .; d_gene: TRBD2; v_gene: TRBV7-2; j_gene: TRBJ2-1
CDR3aa: CASSLWAEQYF; CDR3nt: TGTGCCAGCAGTTTATGGGCTGAGCAGTACTTC; abundance: .; d_gene: .; v_gene: TRBV28; j_gene: TRBJ2-7
CDR3aa: CASSYGLGDSMFF; CDR3nt: TGTGCCAGCAGCTACGGCCTTGGGGACAGTATGTTTTTT; abundance: .; d_gene: TRBD1; v_gene: TRBV11-2; j_gene: TRBJ1-4
CDR3aa: CASSIATEAFF; CDR3nt: TGTGCCAGTAGTATAGCGACTGAAGCTTTCTTT; abundance: .; d_gene: .; v_gene: TRBV19; j_gene: TRBJ1-1
CDR3aa: CASSPLDGANTEAFF; CDR3nt: TGCGCCAGCAGCCCCCTGGATGGGGCGAACACTGAAGCTTTCTTT; abundance: .; d_gene: .; v_gene: TRBV5-1; j_gene: TRBJ1-1
CDR3aa: CASSVAGLVKDTQYF; CDR3nt: TGTGCCAGCAGCGTAGCCGGGTTGGTGAAAGATACGCAGTATTTT; abundance: .; d_gene: .; v_gene: TRBV9; j_gene: TRBJ2-3
CDR3aa: CASSLWGRTGSYGYTF; CDR3nt: TGTGCCAGCAGTTTATGGGGAAGGACAGGGTCCTATGGCTACACCTTC; abundance: .; d_gene: TRBD1; v_gene: TRBV27; j_gene: TRBJ1-2
CDR3aa: CSGQTMGGIQGYTF; CDR3nt: TGCAGCGGACAGACTATGGGAGGGATTCAAGGCTACACCTTC; abundance: .; d_gene: .; v_gene: TRBV29-1; j_gene: TRBJ1-2
CDR3aa: CASSVYRNTEAFF; CDR3nt: TGTGCCAGCAGTGTTTATAGGAACACTGAAGCTTTCTTT; abundance: .; d_gene: .; v_gene: TRBV6-1; j_gene: TRBJ1-1
CDR3aa: CASSELRTDTQYF; CDR3nt: TGTGCCAGCAGTGAACTGCGAACAGATACGCAGTATTTT; abundance: .; d_gene: .; v_gene: TRBV25-1; j_gene: TRBJ2-3
CDR3aa: CASSLPTGGKNTEAFF; CDR3nt: TGTGCCAGCAGTCTGCCAACAGGGGGAAAGAACACTGAAGCTTTCTTT; abundance: .; d_gene: TRBD1; v_gene: TRBV27; j_gene: TRBJ1-1
CDR3aa: CASSYSRAANQPQHF; CDR3nt: TGTGCCAGCAGTTACTCGCGAGCTGCTAATCAGCCCCAGCATTTT; abundance: .; d_gene: .; v_gene: TRBV6-5; j_gene: TRBJ1-5
CDR3aa: CASSLGYTDTQYF; CDR3nt: TGTGCCAGCAGCTTAGGCTACACAGATACGCAGTATTTT; abundance: .; d_gene: .; v_gene: TRBV11-2; j_gene: TRBJ2-3
CDR3aa: CASSLPSGSQYNEQFF; CDR3nt: TGTGCCAGCAGCCTTCCCAGCGGGAGCCAATACAATGAGCAGTTCTTC; abundance: .; d_gene: TRBD2; v_gene: TRBV28; j_gene: TRBJ2-1
CDR3aa: CASSEYSISGNTIYF; CDR3nt: TGTGCCAGCAGTGAATATTCCATCTCTGGAAACACCATATATTTT; abundance: .; d_gene: .; v_gene: TRBV25-1; j_gene: TRBJ1-3
CDR3aa: CASSLNRGYEQYF; CDR3nt: TGTGCCAGCAGCTTAAACAGGGGCTACGAGCAGTACTTC; abundance: .; d_gene: TRBD1; v_gene: TRBV7-3; j_gene: TRBJ2-7